These T cell receptor beta chains were read from a single sample in a study of identical twins. TCRdb re-called the 5' RACE reads through MiXCR, storing one row per CDR3 protein. This table has roughly 750,000 distinct CDR3 sequences, about 20% appearing once. This sample was shared with a second study, whose subject was T cells expressing NK-cell markers.

Material for sequencing was PBMCs. These receptors were obtained from a woman in her late teens or twenties in good health. The CDR3 runs from the conserved cysteine through the conserved F or W. The order of the fields is clone size, CDR3 length, J gene, V gene, D gene, CDR3 DNA, CDR3 protein. D genes are given only for firm matches. Clone size is not always given. Where it is, it says once, few, many or a class for expanded clones.

size: -; length: 15; J: TRBJ2-7; V: TRBV10-3; D: -; DNA: TGTGCCATCAGTGAGTCGAACTCGGGGCACTACGAGCAGTACTTC; CDR3: CAISESNSGHYEQYF
size: few; length: 16; J: TRBJ2-5; V: TRBV5-5; D: TRBD2; DNA: TGTGCCAGCAGCCCCCCCCTAGCGGCTAGACAAGAGACCCAGTACTTC; CDR3: CASSPPLAARQETQYF
size: -; length: 15; J: TRBJ2-7; V: TRBV21-1; D: -; DNA: TGTGCCAGCAGCAATTCTATAAAGGGAGCCTACGAGCAGTACTTC; CDR3: CASSNSIKGAYEQYF
size: -; length: 16; J: TRBJ1-2; V: TRBV29-1; D: -; DNA: TGCAGCGTGGCAATGGGCAGGGGTGCTACTAACTATGGCTACACCTTC; CDR3: CSVAMGRGATNYGYTF
size: -; length: 14; J: TRBJ2-2; V: TRBV20-1; D: -; DNA: TGCAGTGCACAGGGAGCGGCAAACACCGGGGAGCTGTTTTTT; CDR3: CSAQGAANTGELFF
size: -; length: 14; J: TRBJ2-4; V: TRBV29-1; D: TRBD1; DNA: TGCAGCGTGGGGGACAGGATAGCCAAAAACATTCAGTACTTC; CDR3: CSVGDRIAKNIQYF
size: once; length: 14; J: TRBJ2-1; V: TRBV5-6; D: TRBD1; DNA: TGTGCCAGCAGCTCCGGGACAGGGGTCACCGAGCAGTTCTTC; CDR3: CASSSGTGVTEQFF
size: many; length: 13; J: TRBJ1-1; V: TRBV20-1; D: TRBD1; DNA: TGCAGTGCCAAGACAGGGGGCAATACTGAAGCTTTCTTT; CDR3: CSAKTGGNTEAFF
size: -; length: 15; J: TRBJ2-1; V: TRBV6-1; D: -; DNA: TGTGCCAGCAGTCTTCGGAGCGGCTCCTACAATGAGCAGTTCTTC; CDR3: CASSLRSGSYNEQFF
size: -; length: 13; J: TRBJ1-1; V: TRBV6-1; D: TRBD1; DNA: TGTGCCAGCAGTATAGGGGGCGGGTTTGAAGCTTTCTTT; CDR3: CASSIGGGFEAFF
size: -; length: 12; J: TRBJ2-1; V: TRBV6-2/TRBV6-3; D: TRBD2; DNA: TGTGCCAGCGGCGGGAGAAGGGATGAGCAGTTCTTC; CDR3: CASGGRRDEQFF
size: -; length: 14; J: TRBJ2-7; V: TRBV10-3; D: -; DNA: TGTGCCATCAGCCAAGGGACATCTGGAACCGAGCAGTACTTC; CDR3: CAISQGTSGTEQYF
size: many; length: 15; J: TRBJ2-1; V: TRBV6-1; D: TRBD2; DNA: TGTGCCAGCATCCGAGAGGGGACTAGCTACAATGAGCAGTTCTTC; CDR3: CASIREGTSYNEQFF
size: once; length: 13; J: TRBJ1-2; V: TRBV10-3; D: -; DNA: TGTGCCACCCTGGGTGAGGGCCTCAATGGCTACACCTTC; CDR3: CATLGEGLNGYTF
size: -; length: 14; J: TRBJ2-3; V: TRBV20-1; D: TRBD1; DNA: TGCAGTGCTAGAGATCCACAGGGGATAGATACGCAGTATTTT; CDR3: CSARDPQGIDTQYF
size: -; length: 15; J: TRBJ2-1; V: TRBV7-9; D: TRBD2; DNA: TGTGCCAGCAGCCCCGGCCGAAGCGGGGGGGATGAGCAGTTCTTC; CDR3: CASSPGRSGGDEQFF
size: -; length: 16; J: TRBJ2-5; V: TRBV5-1; D: TRBD2; DNA: TGCGCCAGCAGCTTGGGTGTTTCTAGCGGAGAAGAGACCCAGTACTTC; CDR3: CASSLGVSSGEETQYF
size: -; length: 17; J: TRBJ2-2; V: TRBV24-1; D: TRBD2; DNA: TGTGCCACCAGTGACCATCGACTAGCGGGGAACACCGGGGAGCTGTTTTTT; CDR3: CATSDHRLAGNTGELFF
size: many; length: 15; J: TRBJ1-1; V: TRBV11-2; D: -; DNA: TGTGCCAGCAGCTTAGCCAAGGGGAAGAACACTGAAGCTTTCTTT; CDR3: CASSLAKGKNTEAFF
size: -; length: 15; J: TRBJ2-7; V: TRBV5-1; D: TRBD2; DNA: TGCGCCAGCAGCTTGGAAGGCGGGAGAGGGTACGAGCAGTACTTC; CDR3: CASSLEGGRGYEQYF
size: -; length: 14; J: TRBJ2-1; V: TRBV12-3/TRBV12-4; D: -; DNA: TGTGCCAGCACCTTAGGAAACCCCTTGGATGAGCAGTTCTTC; CDR3: CASTLGNPLDEQFF
size: few; length: 15; J: TRBJ1-2; V: TRBV4-3; D: -; DNA: TGCGCCAGCAGCCAAGTCGAAGGGACCGCTTATGGCTACACCTTC; CDR3: CASSQVEGTAYGYTF
size: few; length: 13; J: TRBJ1-5; V: TRBV7-2; D: -; DNA: TGTGCCAGCAGTCCACAGGGAGATCAGCCCCAGCATTTT; CDR3: CASSPQGDQPQHF
size: few; length: 12; J: TRBJ1-1; V: TRBV20-1; D: -; DNA: TGCAGTGCCAACCGGGCCTTCACTGAAGCTTTCTTT; CDR3: CSANRAFTEAFF
size: many; length: 13; J: TRBJ2-5; V: TRBV9; D: -; DNA: TGTGCCAGCAGCCCTTGGGCAGGGGAGACCCAGTACTTC; CDR3: CASSPWAGETQYF
size: -; length: 15; J: TRBJ1-4; V: TRBV18; D: -; DNA: TGTGCCAGCTCACCCGGCAGGGACTTTAATGAAAAACTGTTTTTT; CDR3: CASSPGRDFNEKLFF
size: -; length: 13; J: TRBJ1-5; V: TRBV20-1; D: -; DNA: TGCAGTGCTAGATCAACGGGCAATCAGCCCCAGCATTTT; CDR3: CSARSTGNQPQHF
size: few; length: 12; J: TRBJ2-2; V: TRBV29-1; D: TRBD1; DNA: TGCAGCGTGGGACAGGGTGCCGGGGAGCTGTTTTTT; CDR3: CSVGQGAGELFF
size: -; length: 13; J: TRBJ2-5; V: TRBV20-1; D: -; DNA: TGCAGTGCTAGTTTGCGGACAAAAGAGACCCAGTACTTC; CDR3: CSASLRTKETQYF
size: -; length: 13; J: TRBJ2-1; V: TRBV20-1; D: TRBD2; DNA: TGCAGTGCTTCGGGAGGAACTGCCAATGAGCAGTTCTTC; CDR3: CSASGGTANEQFF
size: few; length: 14; J: TRBJ2-2; V: TRBV20-1; D: TRBD2; DNA: TGCAGTGCTAGTAGGACTAGCGGCACCGGGGAGCTGTTTTTT; CDR3: CSASRTSGTGELFF
size: -; length: 14; J: TRBJ1-6; V: TRBV6-1; D: -; DNA: TGTGCCAGCAGCACGGGGTTTTTCAATTCACCCCTCCACTTT; CDR3: CASSTGFFNSPLHF
size: -; length: 12; J: TRBJ2-7; V: TRBV6-1; D: -; DNA: TGTGCCAGCAGTCGGTCGGGAAACGAGCAGTACTTC; CDR3: CASSRSGNEQYF
size: few; length: 17; J: TRBJ2-2; V: TRBV20-1; D: TRBD2; DNA: TGCAGTGCTGCCGGGACTAGCGGGAGGGGGACCGCCGGGGAGCTGTTTTTT; CDR3: CSAAGTSGRGTAGELFF
size: -; length: 15; J: TRBJ2-5; V: TRBV7-6; D: TRBD2; DNA: TGTGCCAGCAGTCCAGGCACTAGCGGTCCGGAGACCCAGTACTTC; CDR3: CASSPGTSGPETQYF
size: -; length: 11; J: TRBJ2-7; V: TRBV12-3/TRBV12-4; D: -; DNA: TGTGCCAGCTGGGGCGGAAACGAGCAGTACTTC; CDR3: CASWGGNEQYF
size: few; length: 14; J: TRBJ2-1; V: TRBV27; D: -; DNA: TGTGCCAGCCAATCTATATCGTCCTACAATGAGCAGTTCTTC; CDR3: CASQSISSYNEQFF
size: few; length: 14; J: TRBJ2-1; V: TRBV20-1; D: -; DNA: TGCAGTGCTGCGGTAATGAGCTCCTACAATGAGCAGTTCTTC; CDR3: CSAAVMSSYNEQFF
size: few; length: 12; J: TRBJ2-3; V: TRBV20-1; D: -; DNA: TGCAGTGCTAGAGGGGTAGCGGATACGCAGTATTTT; CDR3: CSARGVADTQYF
size: -; length: 12; J: TRBJ1-4; V: TRBV12-3/TRBV12-4; D: -; DNA: TGTGCCAGCAGTTTCGGGACCGGAAAACTGTTTTTT; CDR3: CASSFGTGKLFF
size: many; length: 12; J: TRBJ1-5; V: TRBV5-6; D: -; DNA: TGTGCCAGCAGCCGGGTGGGCCAGCCCCAGCATTTT; CDR3: CASSRVGQPQHF
size: -; length: 15; J: TRBJ1-2; V: TRBV18; D: -; DNA: TGTGCCAGTCTAGAAAATAACGGACCCCCGGGCGTAGACACCTTC; CDR3: CASLENNGPPGVDTF
size: -; length: 10; J: TRBJ1-1; V: TRBV20-1; D: -; DNA: TGCAGTGCTAGATTGTTGGAAGCTTTCTTT; CDR3: CSARLLEAFF
size: -; length: 17; J: TRBJ2-2; V: TRBV7-3; D: -; DNA: TGTGCCAGCAGCTTAATACCCGCAGGGGGGGACGTCGGGGAGCTGTTTTTT; CDR3: CASSLIPAGGDVGELFF
size: -; length: 16; J: TRBJ2-7; V: TRBV3-1; D: -; DNA: TGTGCCAGCAGCCAGGAACCGGGACTGAGCTCCTACGAGCAGTACTTC; CDR3: CASSQEPGLSSYEQYF
size: -; length: 14; J: TRBJ2-1; V: TRBV12-3/TRBV12-4; D: -; DNA: TGTGCCAGCAGTTTAAGGCGCAATAACAATGAGCAGTTCTTC; CDR3: CASSLRRNNNEQFF
size: -; length: 14; J: TRBJ2-5; V: TRBV7-9; D: -; DNA: TGTGCCAGCAGCTTAGTCGGCTACCAAGAGACCCAGTACTTC; CDR3: CASSLVGYQETQYF
size: -; length: 14; J: TRBJ2-7; V: TRBV9; D: -; DNA: TGTGCCAGCAGCGTAGGGGCCGGGCCCTACGAGCAGTACTTC; CDR3: CASSVGAGPYEQYF
size: -; length: 13; J: TRBJ2-3; V: TRBV24-1; D: TRBD1; DNA: TGTGCCACGCAGGGGGCCAGCACAGATACGCAGTATTTT; CDR3: CATQGASTDTQYF
size: -; length: 18; J: TRBJ2-3; V: TRBV7-3; D: TRBD2; DNA: TGTGCCAGCAGCTTAGGTGCTAGCGGGAGTGGAGGGACAGATACGCAGTATTTT; CDR3: CASSLGASGSGGTDTQYF
size: -; length: 17; J: TRBJ2-1; V: TRBV12-3/TRBV12-4; D: TRBD2; DNA: TGTGCCAGCAGTTTAGTTCTAGCGGGGGGACGAGACAATGAGCAGTTCTTC; CDR3: CASSLVLAGGRDNEQFF
size: few; length: 16; J: TRBJ2-3; V: TRBV6-5; D: TRBD2; DNA: TGTGCCAGCAGTTACCTGGTAGCGGGGGGCGCAGATACGCAGTATTTT; CDR3: CASSYLVAGGADTQYF